This paragraph covers one TCR beta chain sequence. The data stem from a study of blood T cells in healthy people across ages. A second PCR of roughly 6 to 12 cycles used a sample-barcoded 5' primer and a J-beta primer mix. A 12-random-nucleotide template-switch adaptor tagged each cDNA molecule. Samples each returned at least 3 million CDR3-containing paired-end reads. TCRdb re-analysed the 5' RACE reads in MiXCR, keeping a single row per CDR3 protein. The sample shows some 1.4 million distinct CDR3 sequences, approximately 40% of them seen only once. This clonotype was sampled from a woman younger than 35 in good health. Sequenced material: blood.

DNA for the CDR3: TGCAGTGCTAGAGATTTGGTGTCAGGGCCCAGTGGGACTGAAGCTTTCTTT. This translates into CSARDLVSGPSGTEAFF. The rearrangement joins TRBV20-1 to TRBJ1-1, with D perhaps TRBD1 (5 bases). This CDR3 is built from 17 residues. V was pared by 0 bases and J by 5 bases, with 22 bases between. Germline CDR1 DFQATT, CDR2 SNEGSKA (reference sequence).